This T cell receptor beta chain was identified during a study of CD8 T cells in Susac syndrome. RNA totalling roughly 0.45 to 1 ug underwent reverse transcription with random hexamers. Multiplex PCR with immunoSEQ amplified the TCR beta CDR3 across 54 Vbeta and 13 Jbeta. TCRdb fed the immunoSEQ multiplex PCR reads into MiXCR, producing one record per CDR3 protein. The data show about 150,000 distinct CDR3 sequences, with around 95% seen just once and 0.14% to 0.15% held by the top ten. CDR3 size: 12 residues. Trimming stripped 5 bases from V and 4 bases from J, with 8 bases between. Germline CDR1 is MNHNY and CDR2 is SVGAGI (reference sequence). CD8+ and CD4+ T cells taken from blood had their TCR beta sequenced. CD8+ and CD4+ T cells were negatively isolated; TEMRA cells were FACS-enriched.

Sequencing was carried out using CD8+ T cells from PBMCs. This clonotype originated in a human donor with multiple sclerosis. The rearrangement joins TRBV6-6 to TRBJ2-5; no firm D call. This chain's CDR3 is CASSGDLETQYF. DNA of the CDR3: TGTGCCAGCAGTGGGGATTTAGAGACCCAGTACTTC.